Each of the 32 T cell receptor beta chains below was sequenced from the same sample in a study of cytomegalovirus exposure and HLA in healthy donors. Vbeta (60) and Jbeta (13) primers were used in the PCR. The repertoire was sequenced with immunoSEQ multiplex PCR; TCRdb's copy has only in-frame clones and lacks some. Of roughly 150,000 clones in the sample, around 66% were seen once. Sequencing was carried out using PBMCs. These receptors came from a woman aged 25 to 39 in good health and CMV-seropositive.

In nucleotides, the CDR3 is TGCAGCGTTGTCAGGGGGCTTGGCTACACCTTC. Translating it yields CSVVRGLGYTF. The V call is TRBV29-1, the J call TRBJ1-2, with 8 bases aligning to TRBD1. Germline CDR1 and CDR2: SQVTM and ANQGSEA. Trimming at V came to 4 bases and at J to 7 bases, leaving 2 bases not matched to a gene. CDR3 size: 11 residues.

This chain uses TRBV15 with TRBJ1-2; 8 bases map to TRBD1. CDR3 length: 12 residues. J lost 4 bases, V lost 9 bases, and 4 bases had no gene match. Germline assignment: CDR1 LNHNV and CDR2 YYDKDF (reference sequence). CDR3 DNA sequence: TGTGCCACGGCCGACAGGGGCTATGGCTACACCTTC. Amino acids: CATADRGYGYTF.

In its sample, this clone was seen once. Other DNA sequences of this sample code for an identical CDR3. The genes are TRBV28 and TRBJ1-2, with a tentative D call TRBD1 (6 bases). The CDR3 loop spans 14 amino acids. The ends were cut back, 2 bases at V and 10 bases at J, with 17 bases in the middle. Germline CDR1 MDHEN, CDR2 SYDVKM. CDR3 in DNA: TGTGCCAGCAGTTTAATAGTGGGGGCGAATGCCTACACCTTC. Translation gives CASSLIVGANAYTF.

The J gene is TRBJ2-7, the V gene TRBV11-2; D gene unclear. With 0 bases removed from V and 0 bases from J, the gap between germline ends came to 9 bases. Germline CDR1 is SGHAT and CDR2 is FQNNGV. CDR3 length: 15 amino acids. The CDR3 nucleotides are TGTGCCAGCAGCTTAGATATTACCAGCTCCTACGAGCAGTACTTC. As protein: CASSLDITSSYEQYF.

The CDR3 protein is CAWNQGFTIYF. The DNA for the CDR3 is TGTGCCTGGAACCAGGGGTTCACCATATATTTT. The chain couples TRBV30 to TRBJ1-3, with D tentatively TRBD1 (6 bases). The CDR3 sequence is 11 residues long. Trimming left V 4 bases short and J 9 bases short, with 10 bases between. Looked up from germline, CDR1 is GTSNPN and CDR2 is SVGIG (reference sequence).

This clone appeared once. The chain has TRBV7-9 and TRBJ2-3; D is unclear. Germline V lookup: CDR1 SEHNR, CDR2 FQNEAQ (reference sequence). The ends were cut back, 2 bases at V and 3 bases at J, with 12 bases in the middle. CDR3 size: 15 residues. The CDR3 sequence is CASSLYLSRTDTQYF. The CDR3 nucleotides are TGTGCCAGCAGCTTATATTTATCCCGTACAGATACGCAGTATTTT.

The CDR3 DNA reads as TGTGCCAGCAGCCAGGATCTTGACAGGGTCCAGAAAGCTTTCTTT. Protein: CASSQDLDRVQKAFF. The chain joins TRBV4-2 to TRBJ1-1, with 7 bases matching TRBD1. This CDR3 region has 15 residues. The V gene end was trimmed by 3 bases and the J gene end by 9 bases; junction bases not matched to a gene: 13. Per germline, CDR1 LGHNA and CDR2 YNFKEQ.

This clone was detected a few times. The chain couples TRBV9 to TRBJ1-2, with D unclear. Germline CDR1 reads SGDLS; CDR2 reads YYNGEE. Trimming stripped 2 bases from V and 5 bases from J, with 10 bases between. CDR3 length equals 13 residues. In DNA, the CDR3 is TGTGCCAGCAGCGTCGGGGTCCCATATGGCTACACCTTC. This codes for CASSVGVPYGYTF. Variable domain in full (rest from reference TRBV9 and TRBJ1-2): DSGVTQTPKHLITATGQRVTLRCSPRSGDLSVYWYQQSLDQGLQFLIQYYNGEERAKGNILERFSAQQFPDLHSELNLSSLELGDSALYFCASSVGVPYGYTFGSGTRLTVV.

The chain links TRBV9 to TRBJ2-2; D might be TRBD2 (7 bases). Trimming pared 0 bases from V and 0 bases from J, leaving 12 bases between. CDR3 length equals 17 residues. Per the germline V gene, CDR1 is SGDLS and CDR2 is YYNGEE. The CDR3 DNA reads as TGTGCCAGCAGCGTAGAGGGGGGGACCCCGAACACCGGGGAGCTGTTTTTT. It specifies CASSVEGGTPNTGELFF.

The gene calls are TRBV5-5 and TRBJ1-1, with D hard to call. The CDR3 is made up of 13 amino acids. Germline values: CDR1 SGHKS, CDR2 YYEKEE (reference sequence). V was clipped by 2 bases and J by 2 bases, with 7 bases between them. The DNA of the CDR3 is TGTGCCAGCAGCTTTGACACTAACACTGAAGCTTTCTTT. Amino acids: CASSFDTNTEAFF. The whole variable domain, remainder taken from reference TRBV5-5 and TRBJ1-1, is DAGVTQSPTHLIKTRGQQVTLRCSPISGHKSVSWYQQVLGQGPQFIFQYYEKEERGRGNFPDRFSARQFPNYSSELNVNALLLGDSALYLCASSFDTNTEAFFGQGTRLTVV.

The CDR3 DNA reads as TGCGCCAGCAGCTCTCTCCCTGACAGCTCCTACGAGCAGTACTTC. This encodes CASSSLPDSSYEQYF. The chain combines TRBV5-1 with TRBJ2-7, with a tentative D call TRBD1 (5 bases). Germline V gives CDR1 SGHRS, CDR2 YFSETQ. This CDR3 region has 15 residues. With 3 bases removed from V and 0 bases from J, the gap between germline ends came to 13 bases.

As concerns this clone: At one end, the junction sequence differs from germline, possibly due to a read error. V and J are TRBV5-6 and TRBJ2-1; 11 nucleotides align to TRBD2. CDR1 SGHDT and CDR2 YYEEEE come from the germline V gene. This CDR3 is built from 17 residues. The CDR3 region has the DNA TGTGCCAGCAGCTGGATGACTAGCGGGGTTTCCTACAATGGGCAGTTCTTC. Translated, it gives CASSWMTSGVSYNGQFF.

This rearrangement joins TRBV19 to TRBJ2-1; 9 bases are shared with TRBD1. CDR1 is LNHDA, CDR2 SQIVND, per germline (reference sequence). Losses at the gene ends were 6 bases for V and 8 bases for J; bases not matched to a gene: 5. The CDR3 is 13 amino acids. The CDR3 coding sequence is TGTGCCAGTAGGGACAGGGGCGCGGATGAGCAGTTCTTC. Translated, it gives CASRDRGADEQFF.

The V call is TRBV7-9, the J call TRBJ1-3; D may be TRBD1 (6 bases). The V and J ends lost 5 bases and 0 bases respectively, with 11 bases between them. The germline V gene encodes CDR1 SEHNR and CDR2 FQNEAQ (reference sequence). There are 15 residues in the CDR3. This chain's CDR3 is CASSHREGSGNTIYF. The CDR3 region has the DNA TGTGCCAGCAGCCACAGGGAGGGCTCTGGAAACACCATATATTTT. The variable domain in full, with the rest retrieved from reference TRBV7-9 and TRBJ1-3, is DTGVSQNPRHKITKRGQNVTFRCDPISEHNRLYWYRQTLGQGPEFLTYFQNEAQLEKSRLLSDRFSAERPKGSFSTLEIQRTEQGDSAMYLCASSHREGSGNTIYFGEGSWLTVV.

This chain uses TRBV5-1 with TRBJ1-5; 9 nucleotides match TRBD1. The CDR3 is 14 residues long. CDR1 is SGHRS, CDR2 YFSETQ, per germline. The J segment lost 4 bases and the V segment lost 3 bases, leaving 2 bases of the junction unmatched. CDR3 in DNA: TGCGCCAGCAGCTCGACAGGGGGAAATCAGCCCCAGCATTTT. Its translation: CASSSTGGNQPQHF.

This clone came up once. V is TRBV7-9 and J is TRBJ2-4, with D possibly matching TRBD1 (6 bases). Germline V gene data show CDR1 as SEHNR and CDR2 as FQNEAQ (reference sequence). The CDR3 extends over 13 amino acids. Trimming shortened V by 2 bases and J by 6 bases, and 8 bases separated the two germline ends. The CDR3 DNA reads TGTGCCAGCAGCTTATTACAGGGAAACATTCAGTACTTC. It encodes CASSLLQGNIQYF.

The V and J genes are TRBV27 and TRBJ2-1; 8 bases agree with TRBD2. The germline V gene encodes CDR1 MNHEY and CDR2 SMNVEV (reference sequence). Germline trimming cut 5 bases from V and 6 bases from J; bases unmatched to any gene: 15. The CDR3 totals 17 residues. CDR3 protein: CASSPSLLAAFPNEQFF. The CDR3 region has the DNA TGTGCCAGCAGTCCGTCCCTACTAGCGGCATTCCCCAATGAGCAGTTCTTC.

CDR3: CASSYSHTGGRGYTF. The CDR3 DNA follows: TGTGCCAGCAGTTACTCACATACAGGGGGCCGTGGCTACACCTTC. The chain links TRBV6-5 to TRBJ1-2; the match to TRBD1 covers 9 bases. The CDR3 has 15 amino acids. Trimming took 0 bases from V and 7 from J; bases not matched to a gene: 6. Germline V gives CDR1 MNHEY, CDR2 SVGAGI.

This chain joins TRBV5-3 and TRBJ2-5, with 9 bases that match TRBD1. TRBV5-3 is flagged as an ORF with uncertain function. Trimming took 0 bases from V and 1 from J; bases not matched to a gene: 10. This CDR3 comprises 18 residues. The CDR3 is CARSLAVGTGILQETQYF. CDR3 DNA: TGTGCCAGAAGCTTGGCGGTTGGGACAGGGATCCTCCAAGAGACCCAGTACTTC.

CDR3 in DNA: TGTGCCAGCAGTGACGGGGGGATTCTCGAGCAGTACTTC. Protein product: CASSDGGILEQYF. This chain uses TRBV2 with TRBJ2-7; 7 bases map to TRBD2. The CDR3 spans 13 residues. V shed 3 bases, J shed 6 bases, and the junction held 5 bases outside the gene matches. Germline V gene data show CDR1 as SNHLY and CDR2 as FYNNEI.

The J gene is TRBJ2-3, the V gene TRBV7-9, with 11 bases matching TRBD2. V shed 5 bases and J 1 base; nucleotides not matched to a gene: 11. Germline V gene data show CDR1 as SEHNR and CDR2 as FQNEAQ (reference sequence). The CDR3 sequence is 18 residues long. The chain's CDR3 is CASSLTSGGRSGTDTQYF. The DNA of the CDR3 is TGTGCCAGCAGCCTTACTAGCGGGGGCCGGTCTGGCACAGATACGCAGTATTTT.

The V call is TRBV11-2, the J call TRBJ1-2; a weak D match, TRBD1 (5 bases). In germline, CDR1 is SGHAT, CDR2 FQNNGV. The V and J ends lost 3 bases and 11 bases respectively, with 13 bases between them. The CDR3 runs to 12 residues. CDR3: CASSLGQGPYTF. The CDR3 nucleotides are TGTGCCAGCAGCTTGGGCCAGGGTCCATACACCTTC.

The chain's CDR3 is CASSLVLGRGSPSSYNSPLHF. Here the CDR3 DNA reads TGCGCCAGCAGCTTGGTATTGGGCAGGGGATCGCCCAGCTCCTATAATTCACCCCTCCACTTT. V is TRBV5-1 and J is TRBJ1-6; TRBD1 might be the D (6 bases). V was cut by 0 bases and J by 0 bases, with 22 bases left in between. Germline loops: CDR1 SGHRS, CDR2 YFSETQ. The CDR3 is made up of 21 amino acids.

V usage is TRBV18 and J usage is TRBJ1-2; D call uncertain. This CDR3 comprises 13 residues. Trimming cost V 5 bases and J 8 bases, with 15 bases left between them. Germline V gene lookup returns CDR1 KGHSH and CDR2 LQKENI. The CDR3 nucleotides read TGTGCCAGCTCAGACCGACACGACATCGGCTACACCTTC. Translation: CASSDRHDIGYTF.

The CDR3 reads CAAGEGGPYEQYF. CDR3 in DNA: TGTGCCGCGGGAGAGGGGGGCCCCTACGAGCAGTACTTC. The rearrangement uses TRBV10-3 and TRBJ2-7; perhaps TRBD2 as D (7 bases). This CDR3 contains 13 residues. The germline V gene has CDR1 ENHRY and CDR2 SYGVKD. V gave up 11 bases and J gave up 2 bases, with 16 bases separating them.

The V gene is TRBV6-1, the J gene TRBJ2-3, with D hard to call. In germline, CDR1 is MNHNS, CDR2 SASEGT. V shed 3 bases and J shed 4 bases, with 5 bases lying between them. CDR3 length equals 12 residues. CDR3 nucleotide sequence: TGTGCCAGCAGTGAGGCCGCAGATACGCAGTATTTT. It encodes CASSEAADTQYF.

This clone was seen just once. The rearrangement links TRBV5-1 to TRBJ2-3; tentatively, D is TRBD1 (5 bases). This CDR3 spans 15 amino acids. Germline V gene lookup returns CDR1 SGHRS and CDR2 YFSETQ. Trimming removed 4 bases at V and 2 bases at J, with 14 bases between. The CDR3 is CASSPRGRATDTQYF. DNA for the CDR3: TGCGCCAGCAGCCCAAGGGGCAGAGCCACAGATACGCAGTATTTT.

This clone has more than one count but fewer than ten. The chain has TRBV28 and TRBJ1-2; 7 bases align to TRBD1. Per the germline V gene, CDR1 is MDHEN and CDR2 is SYDVKM. V was clipped by 8 bases and J by 3 bases; unmatched bases: 9. This CDR3 is built from 14 residues. This CDR3 reads CASRPGQTYYGYTF. DNA for the CDR3: TGTGCCAGCCGCCCGGGACAGACCTACTATGGCTACACCTTC.

The gene calls are TRBV15 and TRBJ2-5; D is possibly TRBD1 (6 bases). The CDR3 spans 17 residues. Germline CDR1 is LNHNV and CDR2 is YYDKDF (reference sequence). The germline V and J ends were trimmed by 0 bases and 4 bases, with 18 bases remaining between them. As DNA, the CDR3 is TGTGCCACCAGCAGAGATAAGGCCCAGGGGATGGCAGAGACCCAGTACTTC. Its translation: CATSRDKAQGMAETQYF.

The chain couples TRBV19 to TRBJ1-1; 10 bases map to TRBD1. The CDR3 runs 13 residues. The junction had 3 bases not matched to a gene; V was cut back by 8 bases and J by 3 bases. Germline V gene sequence: CDR1 LNHDA, CDR2 SQIVND (reference sequence). In DNA, the CDR3 is TGTGCCAGTTGGACAGGGGGGTACACTGAAGCTTTCTTT. This translates into CASWTGGYTEAFF.

The V call is TRBV14, the J call TRBJ2-1; 7 positions match TRBD2. The CDR3 runs to 15 residues. Germline V gene lookup returns CDR1 SGHDN and CDR2 FVKESK. After removal of 4 bases from V and 0 bases from J, the junction contained 3 bases not matched to a gene. The CDR3 sequence: CASSPWGGSYNEQFF. The DNA of the CDR3 is TGTGCCAGCAGCCCTTGGGGGGGCTCCTACAATGAGCAGTTCTTC.

This clone was found a few times. The gene calls are TRBV4-1 and TRBJ1-1; 9 bases agree with TRBD1. CDR1 and CDR2 (germline): MGHRA, YSYEKL. Germline trimming cut 3 bases from V and 4 bases from J; bases unmatched to any gene: 9. This CDR3 has 16 amino acids. CDR3 residues: CASSQNRGLVGTEAFF. The CDR3 DNA follows: TGCGCCAGCAGCCAGAACAGGGGGCTCGTCGGCACTGAAGCTTTCTTT.